A single sample gave rise to the 24 T cell receptor beta chains below, sequenced in a study of blood T cell repertoires in COVID-19. Sequencing was performed with immunoSEQ multiplex PCR; in TCRdb, only in-frame clones are kept and a portion is missing. The sample records 54,000 or so clones, around 83% being singletons. The sequenced material came from peripheral blood. These receptor sequences come from an older woman with acute or convalescent COVID-19.

This clone has just a few counts. The chain uses TRBV5-4 and TRBJ2-7, with 11 bases identical to TRBD2. Trimming at V came to 0 bases and at J to 4 bases, leaving 3 bases not matched to a gene. Looked up from germline, CDR1 is SGHNT and CDR2 is YYREEE (reference sequence). The CDR3 has 15 amino acids. This CDR3 is CASSLVGTSGYEQYF. The DNA for the CDR3 is TGTGCCAGCAGCTTGGTGGGGACTAGCGGTTACGAGCAGTACTTC.

The genes are TRBV2 and TRBJ1-6; D uncertain. Germline assignment: CDR1 SNHLY and CDR2 FYNNEI. Trimming removed 0 bases at V and 6 bases at J, with 9 bases between. This CDR3 contains 15 residues. In nucleotides, the CDR3 is TGTGCCAGCAGTGAAGCGCTATTCGGTAATTCACCCCTCCACTTT. As protein: CASSEALFGNSPLHF. The full variable domain, completed using reference TRBV2 and TRBJ1-6, is EPEVTQTPSHQVTQMGQEVILRCVPISNHLYFYWYRQILGQKVEFLVSFYNNEISEKSEIFDDQFSVERPDGSNFTLKIRSTKLEDSAMYFCASSEALFGNSPLHFGNGTRLTVT.

The chain carries TRBV4-1 and TRBJ1-4; D gene ambiguous. Germline values: CDR1 MGHRA, CDR2 YSYEKL. CDR3 size: 12 residues. V lost 0 bases to trimming and J lost 11 bases, with 7 bases between them. The CDR3 sequence is CASSQEERKLFF. DNA of the CDR3: TGCGCCAGCAGCCAAGAGGAGAGGAAACTGTTTTTT.

This clone was found once. The chain has TRBV9 and TRBJ1-2; TRBD1 agrees at 9 bases. This CDR3 contains 15 residues. CDR1 and CDR2 (germline): SGDLS, YYNGEE. Trimming cost V 0 bases and J 8 bases; bases outside gene matches: 8. The CDR3 is CASSVDDRGAQGYTF. In DNA form, the CDR3 reads TGTGCCAGCAGCGTAGACGACAGGGGGGCTCAAGGCTACACCTTC.

In this sample, this clone turned up once. This chain joins TRBV25-1 and TRBJ2-2; 11 bases fit TRBD1. This CDR3 region has 16 residues. V was pared by 5 bases and J by 7 bases, with 9 bases of the junction left unmatched. Germline V CDR1 and CDR2: MGHDK, SYGVNS. The CDR3 region has the DNA TGTGCCAGCAGTCAGCTAGGGACAGGGGGAGACGGGGAGCTGTTTTTT. Translating it yields CASSQLGTGGDGELFF.

The rearrangement joins TRBV11-1 to TRBJ2-1; D is possibly TRBD1 (6 bases). This CDR3 spans 13 amino acids. V lost 6 bases and J 6 bases, leaving 12 bases between the germline ends. The germline CDR1 and CDR2 sequences are SGHAT and FQDESV (reference sequence). CDR3 sequence (DNA): TGTGCCAGCAGGTTACAGGGTTCCAATGAGCAGTTCTTC. Protein: CASRLQGSNEQFF.

The chain uses TRBV7-3 and TRBJ2-6; D possibly corresponds to TRBD2 (5 bases). The ends were cut back, 5 bases at V and 0 bases at J, with 11 bases in the middle. CDR3 size: 16 residues. Germline values: CDR1 SGHTA, CDR2 FQGTGA. As DNA, the CDR3 is TGTGCCAGCAGCCTAGAGGGATCCTCTGGGGCCAACGTCCTGACTTTC. Amino acid sequence: CASSLEGSSGANVLTF. Supplemented by reference TRBV7-3 and TRBJ2-6, the full variable domain reads GAGVSQTPSNKVTEKGKYVELRCDPISGHTALYWYRQSLGQGPEFLIYFQGTGAADDSGLPNDRFFAVRPEGSVSTLKIQRTERGDSAVYLCASSLEGSSGANVLTFGAGSRLTVL.

This clone appeared once. This chain connects TRBV19 to TRBJ1-6; 8 nucleotides align to TRBD1. This CDR3 comprises 15 residues. The V and J ends lost 5 bases and 8 bases, in that order; junction bases with no gene match: 8. Germline V CDR1 and CDR2: LNHDA, SQIVND (reference sequence). The CDR3: CASSSGQGYDSPLHF. The DNA of the CDR3 is TGTGCCAGTAGTTCCGGACAGGGCTACGATTCACCCCTCCACTTT. The entire variable domain, with the rest obtained from reference TRBV19 and TRBJ1-6, is as follows: DGGITQSPKYLFRKEGQNVTLSCEQNLNHDAMYWYRQDPGQGLRLIYYSQIVNDFQKGDIAEGYSVSREKKESFPLTVTSAQKNPTAFYLCASSSGQGYDSPLHFGNGTRLTVT.

The rearrangement uses TRBV18 and TRBJ2-4, with D unclear. Germline V CDR1 and CDR2: KGHSH, LQKENI. The V and J ends lost 3 bases and 2 bases respectively, with 11 bases between them. The CDR3 runs 15 residues. This chain's CDR3 is CASSPEGRSKNIQYF. The CDR3 DNA reads TGTGCCAGCTCACCCGAAGGCAGGTCCAAAAACATTCAGTACTTC.

The chain is built from TRBV6-1 and TRBJ1-5; the D gene is possibly TRBD1 (6 bases). This CDR3 region has 16 residues. The V gene lost 2 bases and the J gene lost 4 bases, with 15 bases spanning the gap. Germline CDR1 and CDR2: MNHNS and SASEGT. CDR3 nucleotide sequence: TGTGCCAGCAGTGAACTTGGACAGCAAAGGAATCAGCCCCAGCATTTT. Amino acids: CASSELGQQRNQPQHF.

As for this clone: Because the CDR3's place on the DNA is in doubt, the DNA is left out and the CDR3 is given as listed by TCRdb. J is TRBJ1-6 and V is TRBV6-5. The CDR3 is made up of 12 amino acids, end residues included. The germline gives CDR1 MNHEY, CDR2 SVGAGI. CDR3 sequence reads: CASSTSNSPLHF.

This clone was seen a few times. The chain employs TRBV11-2 and TRBJ2-5; TRBD2 is a possible D gene (5 bases). Germline V gene data show CDR1 as SGHAT and CDR2 as FQNNGV. The V and J ends lost 1 base and 2 bases respectively, with 8 bases between them. The length of the CDR3 is 14 residues. The CDR3 sequence is CASSLVSAQETQYF. DNA for the CDR3: TGTGCCAGCAGCTTAGTTAGCGCACAAGAGACCCAGTACTTC.

The V and J genes are TRBV3-1 (or the pseudogene TRBV3-2) and TRBJ2-1; D remains unclear. Trimming cost V 8 bases and J 3 bases, with 14 bases left between them. The germline CDR1 and CDR2 sequences are LGHDT and YNNKEL (reference sequence). The CDR3 spans 14 residues. DNA of the CDR3: TGTGCCAGCTCTCCCCATACAGACTACAATGAGCAGTTCTTC. This translates into CASSPHTDYNEQFF.

This chain uses TRBV3-1 (or the pseudogene TRBV3-2) with TRBJ1-2, with a possible D match to TRBD1 (5 bases). The CDR3 has 14 residues. Trimming removed 1 base from V and 4 bases from J, with 10 bases in between. Germline CDR1 reads LGHDT; CDR2 reads YNNKEL (reference sequence). The CDR3 DNA sequence: TGTGCCAGCAGCCAAGGTAGGGGAATCTATGGCTACACCTTC. Translating it yields CASSQGRGIYGYTF.

This clone is classed as medium-sized. The chain recombines TRBV5-4 with TRBJ1-1; 8 bases fit TRBD1. CDR1 and CDR2 from the germline V gene are SGHNT and YYREEE (reference sequence). The CDR3 is 15 residues long. Trimming took 4 bases from V and 1 from J; bases not matched to a gene: 6. The CDR3 reads CASSLPGGANTEAFF. CDR3 bases: TGTGCCAGCAGCCTTCCAGGGGGCGCGAACACTGAAGCTTTCTTT.

V usage is TRBV7-8 and J usage is TRBJ1-1; unclear D gene. This CDR3 is 12 amino acids long. Trimming removed 6 bases at V and 2 bases at J, with 7 bases between. Germline values: CDR1 SGHVS, CDR2 FQNEAQ. CDR3 protein: CASRLINTEAFF. CDR3 nucleotide sequence: TGTGCCAGCAGACTGATAAACACTGAAGCTTTCTTT.

The rearrangement links TRBV29-1 to TRBJ2-2, with 8 bases fitting TRBD2. With 4 bases clipped from V and 6 bases from J, the junction kept 4 bases outside the gene matches. This CDR3 contains 13 residues. Germline V gene data show CDR1 as SQVTM and CDR2 as ANQGSEA. This CDR3 is CSVAGGAAGELFF. The CDR3 bases are TGCAGCGTTGCGGGGGGGGCTGCCGGGGAGCTGTTTTTT.

The chain links TRBV24-1 to TRBJ1-1; D is ambiguous. Germline CDR1 reads KGHDR; CDR2 reads SFDVKD. Trimming removed 3 bases from V and 4 bases from J, with 11 bases in between. The CDR3 has 14 amino acids. The chain's CDR3 is CATSDPSRSTEAFF. The CDR3 DNA follows: TGTGCCACCAGTGATCCCTCACGGAGCACTGAAGCTTTCTTT.

The rearrangement joins TRBV2 to TRBJ1-1; unclear D gene. CDR3 size: 13 residues. Trimming took 7 bases from V and 6 from J, leaving 15 bases between them. Germline V gene sequence: CDR1 SNHLY, CDR2 FYNNEI. CDR3 loop: CASTGEDLSEAFF. CDR3 bases: TGTGCCAGCACTGGGGAGGACTTGTCTGAAGCTTTCTTT.

V and J are TRBV5-1 and TRBJ2-1; 9 nucleotides agree with TRBD1. Germline-derived CDR1 and CDR2 are SGHRS and YFSETQ. V lost 5 bases, J lost 3 bases, and 3 bases stayed unmatched. The CDR3 consists of 14 residues. CDR3 loop: CASRTGGGYNEQFF. CDR3 DNA: TGCGCCAGCAGAACAGGGGGCGGCTACAATGAGCAGTTCTTC.

This chain connects TRBV19 to TRBJ2-1; 11 positions match TRBD2. The CDR3 runs to 18 residues. The V gene end was trimmed by 9 bases and the J gene end by 1 base; junction bases not matched to a gene: 14. CDR1 LNHDA and CDR2 SQIVND come from the germline V gene (reference sequence). The CDR3: CASTSGFGTSGSYNEQFF. The CDR3 nucleotides read TGTGCCAGCACGTCCGGCTTCGGGACTAGCGGATCCTACAATGAGCAGTTCTTC.

V and J are TRBV2 and TRBJ1-2; D gene uncertain. Germline values: CDR1 SNHLY, CDR2 FYNNEI. There are 12 residues in the CDR3. The CDR3: CALESLNYGYTF. CDR3 DNA sequence: TGTGCGCTTGAGTCCCTTAACTATGGCTACACCTTC.

This sequence joins TRBV18 and TRBJ1-5; TRBD1 matches 9 bases. CDR1 and CDR2 from the germline V gene are KGHSH and LQKENI. The CDR3 has 16 amino acids. V shed 2 bases and J 6 bases; nucleotides not matched to a gene: 8. CDR3 nucleotides: TGTGCCAGCTCACCAACGCGGGACAGGGTTGGTCAGCCCCAGCATTTT. Protein: CASSPTRDRVGQPQHF.

The chain joins TRBV3-1 (or the pseudogene TRBV3-2) to TRBJ1-5; no clear D. Trimming took off 0 bases at V and 1 base at J, with 7 bases between the two ends. Germline V lookup: CDR1 LGHDT, CDR2 YNNKEL (reference sequence). This CDR3 region has 15 residues. The CDR3 DNA sequence: TGTGCCAGCAGCCAAGATCTTCAGAGCAATCAGCCCCAGCATTTT. This gives the protein CASSQDLQSNQPQHF.